Each of the 32 T cell receptor beta chains below was sequenced from the same sample in a study of tissue T cells after allogeneic stem cell transplantation. Generated by immunoSEQ multiplex PCR, the TCRdb table keeps only in-frame clones and is missing some. The profile shows approximately 6,200 clones, 45% to 55% of them singletons. Time point here: mouse harvest day 7 after allogeneic transplant. Each mouse received 10^7 T-cell-depleted marrow cells plus 10^6 splenic CD5+ T cells by tail vein. Sequenced material: skin. The receptor set was obtained from a female BALB/c mouse given C57BL/6 T cells with graft-versus-host disease after an allogeneic hematopoietic cell transplant.

About this clone: Gene names are mouse gene names. Read sequence stops 1 residue before the CDR3 end, and the germline J gene provides the missing end. The gene calls are TRBV26 and TRBJ1-1, with TRBD1 identical over 7 bases. The CDR3 runs to 12 residues. V shed 6 bases, J shed 10 bases, and the junction held 8 bases outside the gene matches. From germline, CDR1 is KGHPV and CDR2 FQNQEV (reference sequence). CDR3 region: CASSPTGDGVFF. The CDR3 DNA, read in part, is TGTGCCAGCAGCCCTACAGGGGACGGAGTCTTC.

This clone is labeled large. Gene names follow the mouse nomenclature. Read data end 1 residue before the CDR3 end; the end is taken from the germline J gene. V is TRBV13-1 and J is TRBJ2-7; D uncertain. The CDR3 covers 11 residues. Germline V lookup: CDR1 NSHNY, CDR2 SYGAGN. V lost 3 bases, J lost 4 bases, and 5 bases lay in between. CDR3 DNA, as far as it was read: TGTGCCAGCAGTGCCAGTTATGAACAGTAC. It is translated as CASSASYEQY. The whole CDR3 sequence reads CASSASYEQYF.

A remark on this clone: Gene names are the mouse ones. The missing CDR3 end, 1 residue past where the read stops, is filled in from the germline J gene. The chain has TRBV3 and TRBJ2-7; tentative D call: TRBD1 (5 bases). CDR1 and CDR2 from the germline V gene are SNHLY and FYNGKV (reference sequence). V was trimmed by 0 bases and J by 1 base, leaving 7 bases between them. The CDR3 is 14 amino acids. The DNA read from the CDR3 is TGTGCCAGCAGCTTAGCCGGACAATCCTATGAACAGTAC. It yields the protein CASSLAGQSYEQY. The CDR3, in full, reads CASSLAGQSYEQYF.

About this clone itself: Gene names refer to mouse genes. Read data end 1 residue before the CDR3 end; the end is taken from the germline J gene. The rearrangement links TRBV26 to TRBJ2-7; D uncertain. Germline V gives CDR1 KGHPV, CDR2 FQNQEV (reference sequence). Trimming removed 2 bases at V and 3 bases at J, with 5 bases between. The CDR3 spans 12 residues. The CDR3 is CASSLKGYEQYF. The DNA read from the CDR3 is TGTGCCAGCAGTCTGAAGGGCTATGAACAGTAC. Full variable domain (remainder filled in from reference TRBV26 and TRBJ2-7): NSKVIQTPRYLVKGQGQKAKMRCIPEKGHPVVFWYQQNKNNEFKFLINFQNQEVLQQIDMTEKRFSAECPSNSPCSLEIQSSEAGDSALYLCASSLKGYEQYFGPGTRLTVL.

With respect to this clone: Germline and genes here are mouse. The CDR3 extends 1 residue past the end of the read, so its final part is completed from the germline J gene. This chain uses TRBV3 with TRBJ2-7; D unclear. CDR1 SNHLY and CDR2 FYNGKV come from the germline V gene (reference sequence). The CDR3 has 12 residues. Between the trimmed V and J ends, which lost 0 bases and 4 bases, there was a span of 4 bases. Incomplete CDR3 DNA: TGTGCCAGCAGCTTAGCCAGATATGAACAGTAC. Protein product: CASSLARYEQY. The whole CDR3 protein reads CASSLARYEQYF.

To note about this clone: Gene names and germline match the mouse. Read data end 1 residue before the CDR3 end; the end is taken from the germline J gene. V usage is TRBV26 and J usage is TRBJ2-4, with D hard to call. Germline CDR1 and CDR2: KGHPV and FQNQEV (reference sequence). V shed 0 bases and J shed 0 bases, with 7 bases lying between them. The CDR3 spans 15 residues. CDR3 protein: CASSLSSSSQNTLYF. The part of the CDR3 DNA that was read is TGTGCCAGCAGTCTGTCAAGCAGTAGTCAAAACACCTTGTAC.

This clone was seen a handful of times. Gene names and germline refer to mouse. The CDR3 goes on 1 residue after the read ends, and that part is filled in from the germline J gene. The genes are TRBV13-1 and TRBJ1-1, with D tentatively TRBD1 (6 bases). This CDR3 is 14 amino acids long. The V gene's germline CDR1 is NSHNY and CDR2 SYGAGN. Trimming left V 2 bases short and J 0 bases short, with 8 bases between. The CDR3 bases that were read are TGTGCCAGCAGTGAGCAGGGGACAAACACAGAAGTCTTC. Translated, it gives CASSEQGTNTEVF. The complete CDR3 sequence is CASSEQGTNTEVFF.

In its sample, this clone was seen a few times. The gene names here belong to mouse. CDR3 sequence reads: CTCPGAPNTEVFF. The DNA read from the CDR3 is TGCACCTGCCCCGGGGCACCAAACACAGAAGTCTTC. The chain joins TRBV1 to TRBJ1-1; D is perhaps TRBD1 (5 bases). Sequencing ends 1 residue short of the CDR3 end; the germline J gene provides the rest. CDR3 size: 13 residues. Trimming cost V 8 bases and J 0 bases, with 10 bases left between them. Germline V CDR1 and CDR2: NSQYPW, LRSPGD (reference sequence).

As concerns this clone: The gene names here belong to mouse. The CDR3 end is not reached by the read, which stops 1 residue before it; the germline J gene fills it in. The chain employs TRBV16 and TRBJ2-3; D is unclear. Germline values: CDR1 SGHSA, CDR2 FRNQAP. CDR3 size: 15 residues. V was trimmed by 2 bases and J by 0 bases, leaving 9 bases between them. The CDR3 DNA, read in part, is TGTGCAAGCAGCTTAATGGGCACTAGTGCAGAAACGCTGTAT. It yields the protein CASSLMGTSAETLY. In full, the CDR3 is CASSLMGTSAETLYF.

Comments on this clone: Mouse gene names and germline throughout. The observed sequence ends 1 residue before the CDR3 terminus, with the missing tail filled in from the germline J gene. This chain joins TRBV26 and TRBJ2-7, with D unresolved. The CDR3 is 13 amino acids. Germline V gene sequence: CDR1 KGHPV, CDR2 FQNQEV (reference sequence). Trimming stripped 0 bases from V and 3 bases from J, with 6 bases between. CDR3 sequence reads: CASSLSMGYEQYF. The sequenced CDR3 bases are TGTGCCAGCAGTCTGTCTATGGGCTATGAACAGTAC.

As to this clone: The genes and germline here are from mouse. Read coverage stops 1 residue before the CDR3 terminus; the germline J gene supplies the remainder. V usage is TRBV3 and J usage is TRBJ1-4; the D is unclear. CDR3 size: 14 residues. Germline V CDR1 and CDR2: SNHLY, FYNGKV (reference sequence). Deletions cut 1 base from V and 0 bases from J, with 3 bases between. CDR3 DNA, as far as it was read: TGTGCCAGCAGCTTAGGCATTTCCAACGAAAGATTATTT. Amino acid sequence: CASSLGISNERLF. The CDR3 as a whole reads CASSLGISNERLFF.

Details on this clone: Gene names denote mouse genes. The DNA ends 1 residue before the CDR3 does, and the rest of the CDR3 is filled in from the germline J gene. V is TRBV12-1 and J is TRBJ1-1, with 8 nucleotides matching TRBD1. There are 16 residues in the CDR3. After removal of 1 base from V and 0 bases from J, the junction contained 6 bases not matched to a gene. Germline lookup yields CDR1 SGHSN and CDR2 HYEKVE. The sequenced part of the CDR3 DNA is TGTGCCAGCTCTCTTACAGGGGGGGGGACAAACACAGAAGTCTTC. This translates into CASSLTGGGTNTEVF. In full, the CDR3 is CASSLTGGGTNTEVFF.

About this clone: The listed genes are named as in mouse. Read sequence stops 1 residue before the CDR3 end, and the germline J gene provides the missing end. The chain links TRBV26 to TRBJ2-4; 7 bases line up with TRBD2. The V gene's germline CDR1 is KGHPV and CDR2 FQNQEV (reference sequence). CDR3 length equals 14 residues. Losses at the gene ends were 0 bases for V and 5 bases for J; bases not matched to a gene: 2. This chain's CDR3 is CASSLSGGGNTLYF. The sequenced part of the CDR3 DNA is TGTGCCAGCAGTCTGTCGGGGGGGGGAAACACCTTGTAC. Full variable domain (rest looked up from reference TRBV26 and TRBJ2-4): NSKVIQTPRYLVKGQGQKAKMRCIPEKGHPVVFWYQQNKNNEFKFLINFQNQEVLQQIDMTEKRFSAECPSNSPCSLEIQSSEAGDSALYLCASSLSGGGNTLYFGAGTRLSVL.

This clone was detected only a few times. Gene names refer to mouse genes. Sequencing ends 1 residue short of the CDR3 end; the germline J gene provides the rest. The rearrangement links TRBV26 to TRBJ1-4; 9 bases map to TRBD1. This CDR3 contains 15 residues. Germline CDR1 KGHPV, CDR2 FQNQEV (reference sequence). The ends lost 1 base at V and 5 bases at J; junction bases unmatched: 2. The sequenced CDR3 bases are TGTGCCAGCAGTCTGTTCGGACAGGGGAACGAAAGATTATTT. This encodes CASSLFGQGNERLF. In full, the CDR3 reads CASSLFGQGNERLFF.

This clone ranks as medium-sized. Genes here carry mouse names. The CDR3 extends 1 residue past the end of the read, so its final part is completed from the germline J gene. J is TRBJ2-1 and V is TRBV13-1, with TRBD1 as a possible D gene (5 bases). CDR1 is NSHNY, CDR2 SYGAGN, per germline. Trimming removed 1 base from V and 7 bases from J, with 12 bases in between. CDR3 size: 14 residues. The part of the CDR3 DNA that was read is TGTGCCAGCAGTGATCTCCAGGGCGTGGCTGAGCAGTTC. Its protein is CASSDLQGVAEQF. The full CDR3 protein reads CASSDLQGVAEQFF.

Points on this clone: Here the gene names and germline are mouse. The read terminates 1 residue before the CDR3 end, so the remaining end is supplied by the germline J gene. The chain uses TRBV1 and TRBJ1-1, with 7 bases identical to TRBD1. The CDR3 loop spans 13 amino acids. Trimming cost V 4 bases and J 7 bases; bases outside gene matches: 6. Per the germline V gene, CDR1 is NSQYPW and CDR2 is LRSPGD (reference sequence). The CDR3 sequence is CTCSVGTAKEVFF. Partial CDR3 DNA: TGCACCTGCAGTGTAGGGACAGCAAAAGAAGTCTTC.

A word on this clone: Germline and genes here are mouse. The CDR3 extends 1 residue past the end of the read, so its final part is completed from the germline J gene. The rearrangement links TRBV12-2 to TRBJ2-3; D is unresolved. The germline V and J ends were trimmed by 1 base and 0 bases, with 7 bases remaining between them. The CDR3 loop spans 14 amino acids. Germline CDR1 and CDR2: SGHLS and HYDKME. The CDR3 bases that were read are TGTGCCAGCTCTCTAACCCCTAGTGCAGAAACGCTGTAT. This gives the protein CASSLTPSAETLY. The complete CDR3 sequence is CASSLTPSAETLYF.

Turning to this clone: Germline and genes here are mouse. The read is 1 residue too short to cover the CDR3 end, so that end is filled in from the germline J gene. The V call is TRBV26, the J call TRBJ1-1; maybe TRBD1 (5 bases). The CDR3 is 13 amino acids. The V end lost 8 bases, the J end lost 0 bases, and 10 bases lay between the germline ends. CDR1 and CDR2 from the germline V gene are KGHPV and FQNQEV (reference sequence). Incomplete CDR3 DNA: TGTGCCAGCCTCCGGACAACAAACACAGAAGTCTTC. Amino acid sequence: CASLRTTNTEVF. The whole CDR3 sequence is CASLRTTNTEVFF.

A word on this clone: Germline and genes: mouse. The sequence runs out 1 residue before the end of the CDR3; the remainder is reconstructed from the germline J gene. This chain connects TRBV26 to TRBJ2-7, with 10 bases lining up with TRBD1. Germline values: CDR1 KGHPV, CDR2 FQNQEV (reference sequence). V lost 6 bases to trimming and J lost 1 base; unmatched junction nucleotides: 3. The length of the CDR3 is 14 residues. The CDR3 reads CASRLGQGSYEQYF. Incomplete CDR3 DNA: TGTGCCAGCAGGCTGGGACAGGGGTCCTATGAACAGTAC.

This clone was seen more than once but under ten times. The listed genes are named as in mouse. The CDR3 extends 1 residue past the end of the read, so its final part is completed from the germline J gene. The rearrangement links TRBV2 to TRBJ1-4; weak D call: TRBD1 (6 bases). Per the germline V gene, CDR1 is LGHNA and CDR2 is YSYQKL. The CDR3 is 15 amino acids. The V and J ends lost 0 bases and 4 bases respectively, with 9 bases between them. Partial CDR3 DNA: TGTGCCAGCAGCCAAGAGGGGGCCTACAACGAAAGATTATTT. This codes for CASSQEGAYNERLF. The whole CDR3 sequence reads CASSQEGAYNERLFF.

For this clone: Genes here carry mouse names. The CDR3 end falls 1 residue outside the read, so it is completed with the germline J gene. The rearrangement joins TRBV31 to TRBJ2-7, with D possibly being TRBD2 (6 bases). Germline values: CDR1 GKSSPN, CDR2 SITVG. With 0 bases removed from V and 3 bases from J, the gap between germline ends came to 9 bases. CDR3 length: 13 amino acids. CDR3 region: CAWSLWGIYEQYF. CDR3 bases read: TGTGCCTGGAGTCTGTGGGGGATCTATGAACAGTAC.

A word on this clone: The germline and genes are mouse ones. CDR3 sequence reads: CASSLQGSEQYF. Partial CDR3 DNA: TGTGCCAGCAGCCTACAGGGGAGTGAACAGTAC. This chain joins TRBV3 and TRBJ2-7; 7 nucleotides align to TRBD1. The read comes to an end 1 residue before the CDR3 does, leaving the germline J gene to fill in the end. The CDR3 totals 12 residues. Looked up from germline, CDR1 is SNHLY and CDR2 is FYNGKV (reference sequence). Trimming took 5 bases from V and 6 from J; bases not matched to a gene: 4.

With regard to this clone: The genes and germline here are from mouse. The read ends 1 residue shy of where the CDR3 ends; the end is completed using the germline J gene. The V call is TRBV31, the J call TRBJ1-1; 9 nucleotides agree with TRBD1. The CDR3 extends over 12 amino acids. Germline loops: CDR1 GKSSPN, CDR2 SITVG. V lost 3 bases, J lost 8 bases, and 4 bases stayed unmatched. The CDR3: CAWSRDRGEVFF. The part of the CDR3 DNA that was read is TGTGCCTGGAGCCGCGACAGGGGGGAAGTCTTC.

As for this clone: Gene names are the mouse ones. The read terminates 1 residue before the CDR3 end, so the remaining end is supplied by the germline J gene. The chain recombines TRBV3 with TRBJ2-4; the D gene is possibly TRBD2 (7 bases). The CDR3 totals 14 residues. Germline V lookup: CDR1 SNHLY, CDR2 FYNGKV (reference sequence). Between the trimmed V and J ends, which lost 2 bases and 3 bases, there was a span of 9 bases. The CDR3 DNA, read in part, is TGTGCCAGCAGCTTAAGGGGGGCACAAAACACCTTGTAC. Protein product: CASSLRGAQNTLY. The entire CDR3 reads CASSLRGAQNTLYF.

Worth noting for this clone: Germline and genes: mouse. The CDR3 goes on 1 residue after the read ends, and that part is filled in from the germline J gene. V is TRBV3 and J is TRBJ2-4; TRBD1 aligns across 8 bases. The V gene's germline CDR1 is SNHLY and CDR2 FYNGKV (reference sequence). V gave up 4 bases and J gave up 3 bases; unmatched junction bases: 3. The CDR3 loop spans 14 amino acids. The CDR3 here is CASSSRTGQNTLYF. Partial CDR3 DNA: TGTGCCAGCAGCTCCCGGACAGGGCAAAACACCTTGTAC.

Judged by abundance, this clone is medium-sized. The gene names here belong to mouse. The DNA ends 1 residue before the CDR3 does, and the rest of the CDR3 is filled in from the germline J gene. The chain couples TRBV5 to TRBJ2-7; 8 bases align to TRBD1. The CDR3 runs 13 residues. J gave up 7 bases and V 0 bases, and 2 bases lay outside the gene matches. Looked up from germline, CDR1 is LGHNA and CDR2 is YNLKQL (reference sequence). The CDR3 sequence is CASSQERDREQYF. The part of the CDR3 DNA that was read is TGTGCCAGCAGCCAAGAGCGGGACAGGGAACAGTAC.

Comment on this clone: Gene and germline names: mouse. The read halts 1 residue ahead of the CDR3 end, with the missing end drawn from the germline J gene. The chain employs TRBV3 and TRBJ2-3, with 11 bases identical to TRBD2. The germline V gene has CDR1 SNHLY and CDR2 FYNGKV (reference sequence). This CDR3 spans 15 amino acids. V lost 4 bases and J lost 5; bases outside the gene matches: 5. The sequenced CDR3 bases are TGTGCCAGCAGCTCCCCGGGACTGGGGGTAGAAACGCTGTAT. This codes for CASSSPGLGVETLY. Given in full, the CDR3 is CASSSPGLGVETLYF.

This clone was observed a handful of times. Gene labels here are mouse ones. The read terminates 1 residue before the CDR3 end, so the remaining end is supplied by the germline J gene. The chain uses TRBV16 and TRBJ2-7; no clear D gene. Deletions cut 5 bases from V and 5 bases from J, with 10 bases between. The CDR3 loop spans 12 amino acids. CDR1 SGHSA and CDR2 FRNQAP come from the germline V gene. CDR3 loop: CASSPGGNEQYF. Partial CDR3 DNA: TGTGCAAGCAGCCCGGGCGGGAATGAACAGTAC. The full variable domain, completed using reference TRBV16 and TRBJ2-7, is NAGVIQTPRHKVTGKGQEATLWCEPISGHSAVFWYRQTIVQGLEFLTYFRNQAPIDDSGMPKERFSAQMPNQSHSTLKIQSTQPQDSAVYLCASSPGGNEQYFGPGTRLTVL.

This clone is large (0.1 to 1%). The gene symbols are mouse symbols. The read ends 1 residue early relative to the CDR3; the germline J gene fills the gap. This chain uses TRBV20 with TRBJ2-1, with 7 bases that match TRBD1. This CDR3 has 14 residues. Germline trimming cut 1 base from V and 1 base from J; bases unmatched to any gene: 1. Germline CDR1 and CDR2: GFQATS and STVNSAI. The chain's CDR3 is CGARGQGNYAEQFF. Partial CDR3 DNA: TGTGGTGCTAGGGGACAGGGAAACTATGCTGAGCAGTTC.

The sample holds a few counts of this clone. Germline and genes: mouse. The sequence runs out 1 residue before the end of the CDR3; the remainder is reconstructed from the germline J gene. The V call is TRBV16, the J call TRBJ2-7, with 7 bases identical to TRBD2. The CDR3 contains 14 residues. Germline V CDR1 and CDR2: SGHSA, FRNQAP. The junction had 2 bases not matched to a gene; V was cut back by 0 bases and J by 3 bases. The CDR3 bases that were read are TGTGCAAGCAGCTTAGATGGGGGGAGCTATGAACAGTAC. Translation: CASSLDGGSYEQY. The CDR3 as a whole reads CASSLDGGSYEQYF.

In the case of this clone: Each gene name is a mouse one. The CDR3 end is not reached by the read, which stops 1 residue before it; the germline J gene fills it in. The J gene is TRBJ2-1, the V gene TRBV3; no reliable D call. Germline assignment: CDR1 SNHLY and CDR2 FYNGKV (reference sequence). CDR3 size: 14 residues. The ends were cut back, 5 bases at V and 1 base at J, with 9 bases in the middle. Partial CDR3 DNA: TGTGCCAGCAGCAATCGGCAGAACTATGCTGAGCAGTTC. This sequence encodes CASSNRQNYAEQF. The CDR3 in its entirety is CASSNRQNYAEQFF.

About this clone: Here the gene names and germline are mouse. The CDR3 is cut off 1 residue early in the read; its end comes from the germline J gene. The genes are TRBV26 and TRBJ2-7, with D hard to call. V lost 2 bases, J lost 6 bases, and 5 bases lay in between. CDR1 and CDR2 (germline): KGHPV, FQNQEV (reference sequence). The CDR3 loop spans 11 amino acids. CDR3 in amino acids: CASSLGVEQYF. CDR3 DNA (partial): TGTGCCAGCAGTCTGGGGGTTGAACAGTAC.